These 5 T cell receptor beta chains were all obtained from the same sample, sequenced in a study of T cells in Graves' hyperthyroidism and ophthalmopathy. Template material for amplifying TCR beta CDR3 regions consisted of RNA transcripts. Initially, a first-round RT-PCR of the TCR CDR3 employed the HTBI primer set. TCRdb redid the calling of the multiplex PCR reads with MiXCR, one entry per CDR3 protein. The sample contains under 300,000 distinct CDR3 sequences, 25% to 30% of which appear only once. The specimen sequenced was blood. These receptors were obtained from a man aged 35-49 years with Graves' hyperthyroidism that later progressed to Graves' ophthalmopathy.

This clonotype was observed many times. The chain recombines TRBV7-9 with TRBJ1-3; the D is unclear. V lost 8 bases and J lost 2, with 10 bases in between. Germline V gene sequence: CDR1 SEHNR, CDR2 FQNEAQ (reference sequence). The CDR3 extends over 13 amino acids. The CDR3 protein is CASSEFPGNTIYF. The DNA for the CDR3 is TGTGCCAGCTCAGAGTTTCCTGGAAACACCATATATTTT.

This clonotype was observed many times. The chain joins TRBV30 to TRBJ1-1; 9 bases are shared with TRBD1. V was clipped by 4 bases and J by 5 bases; unmatched bases: 5. The CDR3 covers 13 residues. CDR1 GTSNPN and CDR2 SVGIG come from the germline V gene (reference sequence). CDR3 region: CAWTRTGETEAFF. Written as DNA, the CDR3 is TGTGCCTGGACCCGGACAGGGGAAACTGAAGCTTTCTTT.

The chain is built from TRBV12-3 or TRBV12-4 and TRBJ2-2; no clear D gene. The CDR3 extends over 15 amino acids. Trimming pared 2 bases from V and 7 bases from J, leaving 14 bases between. CDR3 in DNA: TGTGCCAGCAGTTTACAGGACGGGCCTAGCGGGGAGCTGTTTTTT. Translating gives CASSLQDGPSGELFF.

This clonotype was recorded many times. This chain joins TRBV20-1 and TRBJ2-7; D gene uncertain. CDR3 length: 12 residues. Between the trimmed V and J ends, which lost 6 bases and 4 bases, there was a span of 13 bases. Germline V gene lookup returns CDR1 DFQATT and CDR2 SNEGSKA (reference sequence). CDR3 protein: CSARAVAYEQYF. CDR3 nucleotides: TGCAGTGCCCGCGCCGTGGCTTACGAGCAGTACTTC.

The table lists this clonotype with many counts. The V and J genes are TRBV12-3 or TRBV12-4 and TRBJ2-4; 9 nucleotides line up with TRBD1. This CDR3 comprises 17 residues. The V and J ends lost 6 bases and 2 bases, in that order; junction bases with no gene match: 11. CDR3 region: CASSPGTGGTTKNIQYF. The CDR3 DNA is TGTGCCAGCAGCCCGGGAACAGGGGGCACGACCAAAAACATTCAGTACTTC.